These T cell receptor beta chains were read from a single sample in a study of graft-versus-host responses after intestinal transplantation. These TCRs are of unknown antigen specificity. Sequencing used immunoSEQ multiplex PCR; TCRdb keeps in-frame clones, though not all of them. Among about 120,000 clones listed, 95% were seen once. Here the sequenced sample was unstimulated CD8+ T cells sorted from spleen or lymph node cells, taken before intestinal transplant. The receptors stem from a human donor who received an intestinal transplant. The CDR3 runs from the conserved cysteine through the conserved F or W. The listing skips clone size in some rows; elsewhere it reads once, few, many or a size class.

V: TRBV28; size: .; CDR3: CASSPMTSGTYEQYF
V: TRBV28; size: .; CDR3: CASSLDRGLGGYTF
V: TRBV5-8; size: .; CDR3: CASSLRTGTEAFF
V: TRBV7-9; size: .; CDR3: CASSLSYRGRRTEAFF
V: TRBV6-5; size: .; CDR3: CASSPLGGGNEQFF
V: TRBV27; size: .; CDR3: CASSLSSTAGANVLTF
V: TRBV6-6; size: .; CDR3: CASSYVGRVADEQFF
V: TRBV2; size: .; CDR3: CASSFQERFGYTF
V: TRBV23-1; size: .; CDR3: CASSHSDTLLFEQYF
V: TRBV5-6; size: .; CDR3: CASSATGTIGAFF
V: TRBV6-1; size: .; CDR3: CASSPSNYGYTF
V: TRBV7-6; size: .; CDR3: CASSDPGQGYEQYF
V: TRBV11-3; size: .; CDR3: CASSAGRDYGYTF
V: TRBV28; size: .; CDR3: CASSFRGREQFF
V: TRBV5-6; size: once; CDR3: CASSLSSADTQYF
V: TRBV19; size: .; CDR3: CASSIDGGGGDTQYF
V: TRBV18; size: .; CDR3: CVRGQPQHF
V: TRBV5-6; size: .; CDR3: CASKESGETQYF
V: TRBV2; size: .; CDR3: CATPPLGRALEQFF
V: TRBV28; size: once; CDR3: CASSPLSTGGAPQHF
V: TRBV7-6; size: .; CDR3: CASSFGGGDEQYF
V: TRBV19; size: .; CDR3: CASSGGAVYGYTF
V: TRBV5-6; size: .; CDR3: CASSLGTLTGELFF
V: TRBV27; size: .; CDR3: CASYGQAYNEQFF
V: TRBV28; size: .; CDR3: CASSLLRGREKLFF
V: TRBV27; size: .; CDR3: CASSLILDRSLHF
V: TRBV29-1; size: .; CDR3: CSVDAGANVLTF
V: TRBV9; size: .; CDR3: CASSGGVSSGANVLTF
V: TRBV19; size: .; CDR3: CASSIRDSPYEQYF
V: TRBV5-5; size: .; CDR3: CASSLWASDGETQYF
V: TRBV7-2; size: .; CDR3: CASSLVGSYNEQFF
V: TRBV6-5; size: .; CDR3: CASSLGGPNTEAFF
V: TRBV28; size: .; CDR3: CASSLWGRFYEQYF
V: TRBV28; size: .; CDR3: CASSIAGEREQYF
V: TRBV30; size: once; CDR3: CAWRERAGFSYEQYF
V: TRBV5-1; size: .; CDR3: CASQRHSGSYEQYF
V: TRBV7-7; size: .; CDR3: CASSPRVGRGGLNEQFF
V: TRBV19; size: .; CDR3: CASSNADFNQPQHF
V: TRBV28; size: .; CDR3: CASSPILEMEAFF
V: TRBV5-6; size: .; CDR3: CASSLGTGLFF
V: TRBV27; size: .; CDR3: CASSLTGTIPYEQYF
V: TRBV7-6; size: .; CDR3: CASSLVRGNSPLHF
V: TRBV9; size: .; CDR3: CASSVSRDSSSYEQYF
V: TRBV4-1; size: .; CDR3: CASSQGVTEAYEQYF
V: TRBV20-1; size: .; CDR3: CSAGTGAVVTF
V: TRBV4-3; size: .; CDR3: CASSPGTGDHTGELFF
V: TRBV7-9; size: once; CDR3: CASSLAQSYGYTF
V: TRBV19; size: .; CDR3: CASSIGRGSYNEQFF
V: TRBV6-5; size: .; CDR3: CASSYSTLGDEQYF
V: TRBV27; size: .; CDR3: CASSPYGQDNTGELFF
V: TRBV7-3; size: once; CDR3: CASSLRSYNEQFF
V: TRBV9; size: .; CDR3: CASSVVDAGNTIYF
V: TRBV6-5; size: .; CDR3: CASSYTQGAGVYGYTF
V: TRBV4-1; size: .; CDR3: CASSLADRADYGYTF
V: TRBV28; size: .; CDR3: CASSTAATYGYTF
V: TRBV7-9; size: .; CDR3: CASSFPSSNYGYTF
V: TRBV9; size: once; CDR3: CASSVEGVVQAHLMNTEAFF
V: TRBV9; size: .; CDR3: CASSVGHLQETQYF
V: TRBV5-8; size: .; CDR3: CASSLGTYNEQFF
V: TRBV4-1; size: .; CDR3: CASSQTGSDGYTF